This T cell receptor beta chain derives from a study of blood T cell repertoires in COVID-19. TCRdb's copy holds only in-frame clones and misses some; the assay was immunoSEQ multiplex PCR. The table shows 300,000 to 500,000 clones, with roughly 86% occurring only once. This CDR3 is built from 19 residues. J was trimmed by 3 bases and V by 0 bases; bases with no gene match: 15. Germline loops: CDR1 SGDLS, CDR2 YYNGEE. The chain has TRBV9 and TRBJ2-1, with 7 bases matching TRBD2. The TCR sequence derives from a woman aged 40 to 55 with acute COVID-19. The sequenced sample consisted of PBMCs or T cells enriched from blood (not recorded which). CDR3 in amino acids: CASSVGLRGGGGSYNEQFF. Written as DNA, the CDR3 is TGTGCCAGCAGCGTAGGTTTGAGGGGTGGCGGGGGTAGCTACAATGAGCAGTTCTTC.